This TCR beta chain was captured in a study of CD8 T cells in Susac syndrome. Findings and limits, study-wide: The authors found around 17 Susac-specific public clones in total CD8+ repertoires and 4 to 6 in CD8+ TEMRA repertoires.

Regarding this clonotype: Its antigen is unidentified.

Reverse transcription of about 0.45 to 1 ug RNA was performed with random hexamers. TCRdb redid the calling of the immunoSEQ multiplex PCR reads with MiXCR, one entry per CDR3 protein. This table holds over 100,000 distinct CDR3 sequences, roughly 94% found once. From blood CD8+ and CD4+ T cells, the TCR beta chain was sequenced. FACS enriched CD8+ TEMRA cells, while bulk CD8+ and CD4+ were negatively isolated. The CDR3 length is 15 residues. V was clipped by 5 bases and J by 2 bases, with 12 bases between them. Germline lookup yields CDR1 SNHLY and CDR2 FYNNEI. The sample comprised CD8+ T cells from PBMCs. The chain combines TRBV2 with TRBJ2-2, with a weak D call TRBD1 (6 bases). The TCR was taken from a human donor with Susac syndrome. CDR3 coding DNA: TGTGCCAGCAGTTATGGGGGCTCCAACACCGGGGAGCTGTTTTTT. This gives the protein CASSYGGSNTGELFF.